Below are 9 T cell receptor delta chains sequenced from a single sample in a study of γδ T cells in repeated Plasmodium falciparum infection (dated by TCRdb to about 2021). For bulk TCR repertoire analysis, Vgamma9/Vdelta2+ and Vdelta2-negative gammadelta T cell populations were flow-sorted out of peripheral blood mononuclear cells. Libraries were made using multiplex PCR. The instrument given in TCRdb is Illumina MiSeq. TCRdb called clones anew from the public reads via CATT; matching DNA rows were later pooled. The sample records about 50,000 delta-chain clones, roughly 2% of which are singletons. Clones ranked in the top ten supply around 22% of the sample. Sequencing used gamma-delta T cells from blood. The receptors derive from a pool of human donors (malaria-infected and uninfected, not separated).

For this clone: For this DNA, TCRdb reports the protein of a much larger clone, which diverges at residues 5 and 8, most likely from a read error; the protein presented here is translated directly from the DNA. CDR3 region: CALGMRLYLTAWGQKYTDKLIF. The CDR3 nucleotides read TGTGCTCTTGGGATGCGCCTCTATCTTACCGCCTGGGGACAAAAGTACACCGATAAACTCATCTTT. V gene TRDV1 combines with J gene TRDJ1; possibly TRDD3 for D (6 bases). The germline V gene has CDR1 TSWWSYY and CDR2 QGS. Trimming cost V 5 bases and J 0 bases, with 34 bases left between them. This CDR3 region has 22 residues.

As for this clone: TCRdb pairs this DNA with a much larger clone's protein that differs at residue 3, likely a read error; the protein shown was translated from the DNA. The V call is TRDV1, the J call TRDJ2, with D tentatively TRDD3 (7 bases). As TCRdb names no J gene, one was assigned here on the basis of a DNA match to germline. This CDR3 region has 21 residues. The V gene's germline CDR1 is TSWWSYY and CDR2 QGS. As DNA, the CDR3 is TGTGCTTTTGGGGAGCTACCCCTTCCCCCCTGGGGGTTTACTTTGACAGCACAACTCTTCTTT. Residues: CAFGELPLPPWGFTLTAQLFF.

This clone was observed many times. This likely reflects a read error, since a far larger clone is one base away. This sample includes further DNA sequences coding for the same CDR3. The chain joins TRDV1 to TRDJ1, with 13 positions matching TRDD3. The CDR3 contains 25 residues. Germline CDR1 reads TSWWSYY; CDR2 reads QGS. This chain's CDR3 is CALGEGSYFLSTYWGIRWYTDKLIF. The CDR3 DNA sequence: TGTGCCCTTGGGGAAGGTTCGTACTTCCTATCGACATACTGGGGGATACGCTGGTACACCGATAAACTCATCTTT.

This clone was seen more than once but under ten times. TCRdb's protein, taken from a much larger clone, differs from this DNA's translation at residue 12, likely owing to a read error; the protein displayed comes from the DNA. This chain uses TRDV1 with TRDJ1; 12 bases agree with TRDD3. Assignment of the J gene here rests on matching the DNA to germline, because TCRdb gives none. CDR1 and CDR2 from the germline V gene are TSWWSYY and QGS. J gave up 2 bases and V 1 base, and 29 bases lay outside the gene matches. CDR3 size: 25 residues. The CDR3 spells CALGEPTSFLRVYRTGGYSTDKLIF. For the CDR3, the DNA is TGTGCTCTTGGGGAACCCACCTCCTTCCTACGAGTCTATCGGACTGGGGGATACAGTACCGATAAACTCATCTTT.

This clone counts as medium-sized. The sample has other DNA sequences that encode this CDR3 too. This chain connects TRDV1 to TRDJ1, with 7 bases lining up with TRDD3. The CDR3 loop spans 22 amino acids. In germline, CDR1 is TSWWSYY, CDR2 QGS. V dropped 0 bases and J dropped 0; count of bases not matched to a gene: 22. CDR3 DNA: TGTGCTCTTGGGGAACTCCCCCCCTACTTGACTACTGGGGCCTTGTACACCGATAAACTCATCTTT. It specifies CALGELPPYLTTGALYTDKLIF.

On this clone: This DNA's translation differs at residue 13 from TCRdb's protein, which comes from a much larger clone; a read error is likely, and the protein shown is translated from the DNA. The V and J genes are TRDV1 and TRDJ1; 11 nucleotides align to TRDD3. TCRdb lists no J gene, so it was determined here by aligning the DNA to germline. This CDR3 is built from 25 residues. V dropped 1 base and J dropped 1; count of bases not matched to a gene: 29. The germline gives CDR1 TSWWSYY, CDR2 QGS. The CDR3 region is CALGERLRFLRPPRWGIRGTDKLIF. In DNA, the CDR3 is TGTGCTCTTGGGGAACGTTTAAGGTTCCTACGACCCCCGAGGTGGGGGATACGCGGCACCGATAAACTCATCTTT.

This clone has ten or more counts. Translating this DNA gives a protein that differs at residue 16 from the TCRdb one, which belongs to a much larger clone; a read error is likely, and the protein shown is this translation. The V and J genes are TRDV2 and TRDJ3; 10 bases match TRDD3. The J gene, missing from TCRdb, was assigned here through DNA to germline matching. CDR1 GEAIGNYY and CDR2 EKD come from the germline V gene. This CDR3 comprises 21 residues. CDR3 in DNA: TGTGCCTGTGACAAGTTGATGGGGGATACCAAAACGAACTGGGACGCCCGACAGATGTTTTTC. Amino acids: CACDKLMGDTKTNWDARQMFF.

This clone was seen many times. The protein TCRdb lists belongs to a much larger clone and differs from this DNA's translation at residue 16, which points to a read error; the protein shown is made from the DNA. The CDR3 DNA follows: TGTGCTCTTGGGGAACAAGTTTTCCTTTCATTTCCACTGGGGGACTGTTGCACCGATAAACTCATCTTT. Translation gives CALGEQVFLSFPLGDCCTDKLIF. The genes are TRDV1 and TRDJ1; TRDD3 matches at 9 bases. Germline V lookup: CDR1 TSWWSYY, CDR2 QGS. J was trimmed by 1 base and V by 1 base; bases with no gene match: 25. The CDR3 is 23 amino acids.

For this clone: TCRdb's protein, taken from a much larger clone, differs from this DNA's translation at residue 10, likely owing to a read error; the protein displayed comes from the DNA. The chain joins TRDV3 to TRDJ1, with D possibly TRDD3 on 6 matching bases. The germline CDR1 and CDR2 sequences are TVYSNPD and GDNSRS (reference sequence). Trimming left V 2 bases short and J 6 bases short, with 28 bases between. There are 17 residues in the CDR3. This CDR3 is CAFHESGLGGDSYKLIF. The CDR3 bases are TGTGCCTTTCATGAGTCTGGCTTGGGGGGTGACTCCTATAAACTCATCTTT.